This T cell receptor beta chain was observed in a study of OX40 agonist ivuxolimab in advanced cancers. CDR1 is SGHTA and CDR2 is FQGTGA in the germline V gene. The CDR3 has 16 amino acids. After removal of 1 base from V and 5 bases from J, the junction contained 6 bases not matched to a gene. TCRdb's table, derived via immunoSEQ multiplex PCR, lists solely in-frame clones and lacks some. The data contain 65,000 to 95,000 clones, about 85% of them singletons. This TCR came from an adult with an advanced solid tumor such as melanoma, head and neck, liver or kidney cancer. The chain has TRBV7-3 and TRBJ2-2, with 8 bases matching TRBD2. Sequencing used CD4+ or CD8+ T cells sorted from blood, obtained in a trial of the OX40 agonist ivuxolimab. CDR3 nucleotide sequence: TGTGCCAGCAGCTTAAGGGCGGGAGGTACGACCGGGGAGCTGTTTTTT. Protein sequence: CASSLRAGGTTGELFF.